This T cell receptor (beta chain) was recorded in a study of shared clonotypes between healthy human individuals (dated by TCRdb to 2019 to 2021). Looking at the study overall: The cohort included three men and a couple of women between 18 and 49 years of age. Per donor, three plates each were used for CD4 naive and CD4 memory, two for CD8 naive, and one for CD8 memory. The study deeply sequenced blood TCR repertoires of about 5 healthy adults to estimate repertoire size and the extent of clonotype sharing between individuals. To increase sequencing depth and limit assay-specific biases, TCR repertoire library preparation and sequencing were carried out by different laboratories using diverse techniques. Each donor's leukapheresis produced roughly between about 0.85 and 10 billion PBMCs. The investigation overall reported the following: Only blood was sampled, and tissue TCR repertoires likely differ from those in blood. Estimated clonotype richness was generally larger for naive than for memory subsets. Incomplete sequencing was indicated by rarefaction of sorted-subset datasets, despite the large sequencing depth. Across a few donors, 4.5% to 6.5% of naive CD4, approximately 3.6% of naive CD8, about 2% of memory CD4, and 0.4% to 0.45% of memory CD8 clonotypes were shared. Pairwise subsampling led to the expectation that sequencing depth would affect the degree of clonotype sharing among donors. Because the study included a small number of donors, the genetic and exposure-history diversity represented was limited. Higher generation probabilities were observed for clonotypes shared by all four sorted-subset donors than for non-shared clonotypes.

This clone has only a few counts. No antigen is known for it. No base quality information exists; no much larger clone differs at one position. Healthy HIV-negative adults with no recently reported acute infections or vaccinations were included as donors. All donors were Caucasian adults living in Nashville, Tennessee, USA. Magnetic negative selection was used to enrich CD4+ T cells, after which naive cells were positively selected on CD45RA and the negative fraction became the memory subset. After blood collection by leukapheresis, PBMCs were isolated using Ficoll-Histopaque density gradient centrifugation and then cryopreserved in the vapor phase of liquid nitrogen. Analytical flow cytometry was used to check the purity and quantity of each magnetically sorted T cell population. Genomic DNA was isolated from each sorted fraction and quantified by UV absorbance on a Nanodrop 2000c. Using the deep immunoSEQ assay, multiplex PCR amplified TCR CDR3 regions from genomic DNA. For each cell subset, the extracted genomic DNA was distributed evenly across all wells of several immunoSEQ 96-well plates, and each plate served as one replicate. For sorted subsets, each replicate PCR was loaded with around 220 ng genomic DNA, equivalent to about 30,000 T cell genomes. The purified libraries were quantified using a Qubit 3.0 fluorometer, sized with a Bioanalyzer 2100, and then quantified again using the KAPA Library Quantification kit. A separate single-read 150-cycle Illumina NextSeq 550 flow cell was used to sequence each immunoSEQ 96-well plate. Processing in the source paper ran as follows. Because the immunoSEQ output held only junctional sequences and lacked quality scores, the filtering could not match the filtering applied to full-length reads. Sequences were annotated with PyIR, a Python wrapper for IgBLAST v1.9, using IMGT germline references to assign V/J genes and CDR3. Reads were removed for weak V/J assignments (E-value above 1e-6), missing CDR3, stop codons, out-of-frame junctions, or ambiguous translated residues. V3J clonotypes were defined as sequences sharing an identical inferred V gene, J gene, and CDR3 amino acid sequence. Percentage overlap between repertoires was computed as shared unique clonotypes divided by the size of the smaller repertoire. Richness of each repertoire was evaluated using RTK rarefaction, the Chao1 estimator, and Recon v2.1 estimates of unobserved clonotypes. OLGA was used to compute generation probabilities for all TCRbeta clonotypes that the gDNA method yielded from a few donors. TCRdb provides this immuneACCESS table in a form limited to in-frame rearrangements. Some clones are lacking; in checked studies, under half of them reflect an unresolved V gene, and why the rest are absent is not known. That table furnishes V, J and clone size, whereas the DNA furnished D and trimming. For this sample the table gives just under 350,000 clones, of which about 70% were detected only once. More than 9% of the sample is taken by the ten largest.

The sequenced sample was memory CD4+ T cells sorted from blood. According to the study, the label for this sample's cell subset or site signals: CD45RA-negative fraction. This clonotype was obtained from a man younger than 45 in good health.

This receptor has the CDR3 CASSLQGLLNEKLFF. The DNA is TGTGCCAGCAGCTTGCAGGGGCTACTGAATGAAAAACTGTTTTTT. This sequence uses TRBV5-8 and TRBJ1-4, and TRBD1 may be the D gene, going by 6 matching bases. From cysteine to phenylalanine, the CDR3 is 15 amino acids long. The read is trimmed to its CDR3 DNA, 45 bases read in frame from base 1. The junction shows trimming of 1 base on V and 5 bases on J, plus 12 bases between the germline ends. CDR1 and CDR2 are read off the germline V gene as SGHTS and YDEGEE.